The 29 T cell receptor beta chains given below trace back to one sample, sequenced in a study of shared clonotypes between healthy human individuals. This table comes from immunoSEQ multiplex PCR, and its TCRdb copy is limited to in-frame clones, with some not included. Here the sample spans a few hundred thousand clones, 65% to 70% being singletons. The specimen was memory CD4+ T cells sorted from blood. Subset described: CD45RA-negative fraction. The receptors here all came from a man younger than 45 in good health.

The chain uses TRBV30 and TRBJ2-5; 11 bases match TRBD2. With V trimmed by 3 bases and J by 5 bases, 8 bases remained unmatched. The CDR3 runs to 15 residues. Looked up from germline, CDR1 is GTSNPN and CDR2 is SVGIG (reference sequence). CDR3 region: CAWSVTSGSLETQYF. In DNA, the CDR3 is TGTGCCTGGAGCGTAACTAGCGGGAGCCTGGAGACCCAGTACTTC.

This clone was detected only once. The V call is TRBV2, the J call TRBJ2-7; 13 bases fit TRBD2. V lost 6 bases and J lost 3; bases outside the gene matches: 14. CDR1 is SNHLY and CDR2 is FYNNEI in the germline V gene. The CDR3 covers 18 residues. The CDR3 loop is CASRTGTSGKLRHYEQYF. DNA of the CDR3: TGTGCCAGCAGAACCGGGACTAGCGGGAAATTAAGGCACTACGAGCAGTACTTC.

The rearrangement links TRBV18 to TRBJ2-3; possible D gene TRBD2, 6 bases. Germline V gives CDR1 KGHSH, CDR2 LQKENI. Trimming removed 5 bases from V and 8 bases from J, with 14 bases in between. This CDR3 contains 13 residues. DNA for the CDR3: TGTGCCAGCTCAGCGGACTATTCTGGTACGCAGTATTTT. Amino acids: CASSADYSGTQYF.

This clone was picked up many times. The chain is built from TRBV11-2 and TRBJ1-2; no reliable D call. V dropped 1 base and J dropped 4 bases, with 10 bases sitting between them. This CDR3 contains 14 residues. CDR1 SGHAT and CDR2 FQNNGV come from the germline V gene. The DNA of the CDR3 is TGTGCCAGCAGCTTAGCTGGCCAGATCTATGGCTACACCTTC. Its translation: CASSLAGQIYGYTF.

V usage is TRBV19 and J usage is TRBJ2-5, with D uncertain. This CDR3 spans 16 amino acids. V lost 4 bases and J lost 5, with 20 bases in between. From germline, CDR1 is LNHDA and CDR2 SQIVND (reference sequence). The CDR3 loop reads CASSTQWVGNRETQYF. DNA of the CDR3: TGTGCCAGTAGTACACAGTGGGTGGGGAACCGGGAGACCCAGTACTTC. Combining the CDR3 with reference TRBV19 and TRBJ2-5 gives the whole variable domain DGGITQSPKYLFRKEGQNVTLSCEQNLNHDAMYWYRQDPGQGLRLIYYSQIVNDFQKGDIAEGYSVSREKKESFPLTVTSAQKNPTAFYLCASSTQWVGNRETQYFGPGTRLLVL.

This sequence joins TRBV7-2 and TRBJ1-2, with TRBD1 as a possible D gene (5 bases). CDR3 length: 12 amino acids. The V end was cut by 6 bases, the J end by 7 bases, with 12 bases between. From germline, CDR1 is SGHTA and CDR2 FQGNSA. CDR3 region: CASSRQRSGYTF. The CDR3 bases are TGTGCCAGCAGTCGACAGCGATCTGGCTACACCTTC.

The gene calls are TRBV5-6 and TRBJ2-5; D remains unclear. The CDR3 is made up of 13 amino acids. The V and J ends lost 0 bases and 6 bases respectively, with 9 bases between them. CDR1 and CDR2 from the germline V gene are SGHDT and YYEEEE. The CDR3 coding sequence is TGTGCCAGCAGCTTGGGCAGAACTCAGACCCAGTACTTC. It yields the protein CASSLGRTQTQYF.

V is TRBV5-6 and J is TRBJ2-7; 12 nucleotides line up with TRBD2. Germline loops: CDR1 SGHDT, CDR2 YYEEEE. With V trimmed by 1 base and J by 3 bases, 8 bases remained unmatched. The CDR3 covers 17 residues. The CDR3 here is CASSLRVGTSGFYEQYF. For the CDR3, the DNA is TGTGCCAGCAGCTTGAGAGTCGGGACTAGCGGGTTCTACGAGCAGTACTTC.

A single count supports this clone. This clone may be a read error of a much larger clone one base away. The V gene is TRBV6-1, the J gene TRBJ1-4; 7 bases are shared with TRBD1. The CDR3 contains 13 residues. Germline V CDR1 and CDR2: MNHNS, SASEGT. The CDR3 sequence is CTSKLRGLEKLFF. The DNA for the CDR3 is TGTACCAGCAAGTTGAGGGGGCTCGAAAAACTGTTTTTT.

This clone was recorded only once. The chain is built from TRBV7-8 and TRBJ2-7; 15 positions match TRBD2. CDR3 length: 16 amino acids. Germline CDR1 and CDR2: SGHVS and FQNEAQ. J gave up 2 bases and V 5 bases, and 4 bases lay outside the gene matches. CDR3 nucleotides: TGTGCCAGCAGCGAGGGACTAGCGGGAGGTCCCTACGAGCAGTACTTC. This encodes CASSEGLAGGPYEQYF.

The CDR3 region has the DNA TGTGCCAGCAGCTGGGGGACCGGGCCCCAGTACTTC. Encoded protein: CASSWGTGPQYF. The rearrangement uses TRBV5-8 and TRBJ2-5; either TRBD1 or TRBD2 may fit D (5 bases each). This CDR3 comprises 12 residues. V lost 3 bases and J lost 9, with 12 bases in between. Per germline, CDR1 SGHTS and CDR2 YDEGEE. The variable domain in full, completed from reference TRBV5-8 and TRBJ2-5, reads EAGVTQSPTHLIKTRGQQATLRCSPISGHTSVYWYQQALGLGLQFLLWYDEGEERNRGNFPPRFSGRQFPNYSSELNVNALELEDSALYLCASSWGTGPQYFGPGTRLLVL.

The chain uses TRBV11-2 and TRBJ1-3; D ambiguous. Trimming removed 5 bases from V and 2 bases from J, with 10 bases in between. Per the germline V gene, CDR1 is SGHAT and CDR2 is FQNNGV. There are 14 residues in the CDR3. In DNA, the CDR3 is TGTGCCAGCAGCACGACACGAACTGGAAACACCATATATTTT. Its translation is CASSTTRTGNTIYF.

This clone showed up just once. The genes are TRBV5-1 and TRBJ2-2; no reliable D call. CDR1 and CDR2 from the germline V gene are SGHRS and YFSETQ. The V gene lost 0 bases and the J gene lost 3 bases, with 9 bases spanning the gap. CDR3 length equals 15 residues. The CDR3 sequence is CASSLDGRDTGELFF. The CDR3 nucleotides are TGCGCCAGCAGCTTGGACGGTCGTGACACCGGGGAGCTGTTTTTT.

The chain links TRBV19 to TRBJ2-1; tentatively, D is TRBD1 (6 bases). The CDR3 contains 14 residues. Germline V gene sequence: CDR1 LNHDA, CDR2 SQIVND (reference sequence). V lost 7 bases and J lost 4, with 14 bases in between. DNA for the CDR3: TGTGCCAGTAACACCGGGACACGATACAATGAGCAGTTCTTC. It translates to CASNTGTRYNEQFF.

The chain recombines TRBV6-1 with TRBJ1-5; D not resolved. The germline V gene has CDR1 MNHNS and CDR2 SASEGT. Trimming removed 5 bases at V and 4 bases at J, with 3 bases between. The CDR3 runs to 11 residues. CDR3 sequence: CASSSNQPQHF. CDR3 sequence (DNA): TGTGCCAGCAGTTCAAATCAGCCCCAGCATTTT.

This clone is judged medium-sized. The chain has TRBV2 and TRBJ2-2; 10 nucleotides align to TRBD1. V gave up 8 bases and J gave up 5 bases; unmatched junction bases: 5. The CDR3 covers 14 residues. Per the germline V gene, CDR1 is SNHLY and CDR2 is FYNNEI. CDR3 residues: CASAGTGETGELFF. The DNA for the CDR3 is TGTGCCAGCGCCGGGACAGGGGAAACCGGGGAGCTGTTTTTT.

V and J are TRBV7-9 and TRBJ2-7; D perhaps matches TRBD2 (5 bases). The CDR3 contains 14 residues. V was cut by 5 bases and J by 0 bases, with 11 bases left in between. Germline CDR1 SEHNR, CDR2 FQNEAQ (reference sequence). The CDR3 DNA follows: TGTGCCAGCAGCGTTAGCGCGAGCTCCTACGAGCAGTACTTC. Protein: CASSVSASSYEQYF.

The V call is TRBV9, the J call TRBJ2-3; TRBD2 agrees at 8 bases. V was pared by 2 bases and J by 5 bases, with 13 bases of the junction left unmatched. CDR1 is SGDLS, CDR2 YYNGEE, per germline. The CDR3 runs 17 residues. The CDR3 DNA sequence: TGTGCCAGCAGCGTGAGAAGGGGCGGGAGGATGGGAGATACGCAGTATTTT. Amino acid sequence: CASSVRRGGRMGDTQYF. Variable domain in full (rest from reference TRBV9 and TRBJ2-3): DSGVTQTPKHLITATGQRVTLRCSPRSGDLSVYWYQQSLDQGLQFLIQYYNGEERAKGNILERFSAQQFPDLHSELNLSSLELGDSALYFCASSVRRGGRMGDTQYFGPGTRLTVL.

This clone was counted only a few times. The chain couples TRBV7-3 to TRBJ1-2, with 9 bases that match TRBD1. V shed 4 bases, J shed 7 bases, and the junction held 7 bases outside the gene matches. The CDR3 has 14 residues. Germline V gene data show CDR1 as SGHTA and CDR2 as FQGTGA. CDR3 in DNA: TGTGCCAGCAGCTACCGGACAGGGGAGGGTGGCTACACCTTC. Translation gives CASSYRTGEGGYTF.

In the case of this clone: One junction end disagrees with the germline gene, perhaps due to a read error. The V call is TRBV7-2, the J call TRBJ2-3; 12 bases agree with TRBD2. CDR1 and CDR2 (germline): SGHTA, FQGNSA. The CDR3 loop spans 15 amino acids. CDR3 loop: CASSLGSSLRTSGVF. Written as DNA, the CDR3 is TGTGCCAGCAGCTTAGGTAGCAGTTTAAGGACTAGCGGGGTTTTT. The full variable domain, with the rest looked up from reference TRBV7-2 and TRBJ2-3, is GAGVSQSPSNKVTEKGKDVELRCDPISGHTALYWYRQSLGQGLEFLIYFQGNSAPDKSGLPSDRFSAERTGGSVSTLTIQRTQQEDSAVYLCASSLGSSLRTSGVFGPGTRLTVL.

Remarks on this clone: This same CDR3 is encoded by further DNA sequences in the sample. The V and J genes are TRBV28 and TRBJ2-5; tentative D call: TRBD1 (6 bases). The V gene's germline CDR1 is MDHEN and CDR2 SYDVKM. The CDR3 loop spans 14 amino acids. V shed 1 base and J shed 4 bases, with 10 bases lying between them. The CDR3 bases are TGTGCCAGCAGTTTATACAGGGAAAGAGAGACCCAGTACTTC. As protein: CASSLYRERETQYF.

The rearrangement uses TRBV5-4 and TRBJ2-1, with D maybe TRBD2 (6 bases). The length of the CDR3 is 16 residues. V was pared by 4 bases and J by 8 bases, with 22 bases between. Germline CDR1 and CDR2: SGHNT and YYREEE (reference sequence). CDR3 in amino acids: CASSPRVRDWGDEQFF. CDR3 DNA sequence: TGTGCCAGCAGCCCCCGTGTGAGGGACTGGGGGGATGAGCAGTTCTTC.

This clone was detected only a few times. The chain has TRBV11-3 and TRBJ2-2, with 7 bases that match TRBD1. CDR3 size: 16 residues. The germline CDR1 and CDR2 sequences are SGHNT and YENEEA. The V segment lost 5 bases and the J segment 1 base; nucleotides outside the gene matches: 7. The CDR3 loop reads CASSQSRQGNTGELFF. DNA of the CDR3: TGTGCCAGCAGCCAATCGAGACAGGGGAACACCGGGGAGCTGTTTTTT.

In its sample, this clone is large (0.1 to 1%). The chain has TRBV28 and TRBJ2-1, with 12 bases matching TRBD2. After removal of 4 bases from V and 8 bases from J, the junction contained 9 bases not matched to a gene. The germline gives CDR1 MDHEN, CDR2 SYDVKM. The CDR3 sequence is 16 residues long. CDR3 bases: TGTGCCAGCAGTTCCCCCGGACTAGCGGGAAAGTATGAGCAGTTCTTC. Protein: CASSSPGLAGKYEQFF.

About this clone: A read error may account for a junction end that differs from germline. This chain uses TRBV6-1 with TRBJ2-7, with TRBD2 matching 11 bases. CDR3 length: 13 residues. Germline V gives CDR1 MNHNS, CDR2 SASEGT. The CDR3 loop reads CASSLLTSGTARF. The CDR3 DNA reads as TGTGCCAGCAGTTTATTGACTAGCGGGACTGCTCGCTTC.

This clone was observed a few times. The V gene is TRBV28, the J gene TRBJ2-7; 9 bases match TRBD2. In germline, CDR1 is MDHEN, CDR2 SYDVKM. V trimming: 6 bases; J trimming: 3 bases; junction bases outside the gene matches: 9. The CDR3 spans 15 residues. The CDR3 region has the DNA TGTGCCAGCAGCCAGCCGGCAGCGGGAGGCTACGAGCAGTACTTC. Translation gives CASSQPAAGGYEQYF.

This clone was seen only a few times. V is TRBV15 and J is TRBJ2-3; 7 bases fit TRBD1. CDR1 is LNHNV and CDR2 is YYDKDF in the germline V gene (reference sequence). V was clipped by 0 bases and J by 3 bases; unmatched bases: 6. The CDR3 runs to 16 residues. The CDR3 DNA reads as TGTGCCACCAGCAGAGACGCGTTCAGGGGGACAGATACGCAGTATTTT. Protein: CATSRDAFRGTDTQYF.

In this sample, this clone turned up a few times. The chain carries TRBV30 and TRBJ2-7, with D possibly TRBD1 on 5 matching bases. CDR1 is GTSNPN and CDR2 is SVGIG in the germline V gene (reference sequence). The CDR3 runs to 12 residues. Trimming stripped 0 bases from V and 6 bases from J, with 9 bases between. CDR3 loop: CAWSVQAREQYF. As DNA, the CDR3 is TGTGCCTGGAGTGTACAGGCCCGCGAGCAGTACTTC.

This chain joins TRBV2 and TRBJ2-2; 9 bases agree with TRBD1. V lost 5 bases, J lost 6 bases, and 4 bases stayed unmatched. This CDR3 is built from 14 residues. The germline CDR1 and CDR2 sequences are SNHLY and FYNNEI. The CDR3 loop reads CASSFDRGAGELFF. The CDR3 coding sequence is TGTGCCAGCAGTTTCGACAGGGGGGCCGGGGAGCTGTTTTTT.